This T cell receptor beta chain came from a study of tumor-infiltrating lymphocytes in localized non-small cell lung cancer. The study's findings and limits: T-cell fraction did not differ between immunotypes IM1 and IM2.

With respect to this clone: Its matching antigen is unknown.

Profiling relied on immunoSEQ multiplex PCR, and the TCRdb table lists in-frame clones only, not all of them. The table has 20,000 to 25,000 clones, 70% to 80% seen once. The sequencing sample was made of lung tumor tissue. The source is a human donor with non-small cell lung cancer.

The CDR3 loop reads CASSLVHGGTEAFF. The CDR3, as DNA: TGTGCCAGCAGCTTAGTCCATGGAGGAACTGAAGCTTTCTTT. This chain connects TRBV7-2 to TRBJ1-1; D remains ambiguous. Germline V gene sequence: CDR1 SGHTA, CDR2 FQGNSA. V lost 1 base to trimming and J lost 5 bases, with 11 bases between them. The length of the CDR3 is 14 residues.